The 12 T cell receptor beta chains presented below share a single source sample, sequenced in a study of shared clonotypes between healthy human individuals. The table came from immunoSEQ multiplex PCR; TCRdb's copy has only in-frame clones and leaves some out. Of about 1.1 million clones listed, 70% to 80% are singletons. The sequenced material came from memory CD4+ T cells from PBMCs. The subset denotes: CD45RA-negative fraction. The receptors shown here come from a man aged 18 to 29 in good health. Some clones in this sample may be carry-over from other donors' samples.

V is TRBV5-1 and J is TRBJ2-1; a possible D gene is TRBD2 (5 bases). Germline CDR1 SGHRS, CDR2 YFSETQ. V was pared by 0 bases and J by 8 bases, with 12 bases between. The CDR3 loop spans 14 amino acids. The CDR3 region is CASSLAPSKDEQFF. The CDR3 nucleotides read TGCGCCAGCAGCTTGGCTCCTAGCAAGGATGAGCAGTTCTTC. The variable domain in full, completed from reference TRBV5-1 and TRBJ2-1, reads KAGVTQTPRYLIKTRGQQVTLSCSPISGHRSVSWYQQTPGQGLQFLFEYFSETQRNKGNFPGRFSGRQFSNSRSEMNVSTLELGDSALYLCASSLAPSKDEQFFGPGTRLTVL.

In DNA, the CDR3 is TGCGCCAGCAGGACACAGGGACAGAGGGCCGGGGAGCTGTTTTTT. It encodes CASRTQGQRAGELFF. The V and J genes are TRBV4-1 and TRBJ2-2; 7 positions match TRBD1. CDR1 is MGHRA, CDR2 YSYEKL, per germline. The CDR3 has 15 residues. The ends lost 6 bases at V and 6 bases at J; junction bases unmatched: 10.

The rearrangement joins TRBV29-1 to TRBJ2-6; 12 nucleotides match TRBD1. CDR3 size: 16 residues. Germline V gene data show CDR1 as SQVTM and CDR2 as ANQGSEA. The ends lost 5 bases at V and 0 bases at J; junction bases unmatched: 2. The CDR3 coding sequence is TGCAGCGTTCCGGGACAGGGGGCCTCTGGGGCCAACGTCCTGACTTTC. This codes for CSVPGQGASGANVLTF.

V is TRBV4-1 and J is TRBJ1-1; D unclear. There are 14 residues in the CDR3. In germline, CDR1 is MGHRA, CDR2 YSYEKL. V lost 1 base to trimming and J lost 8 bases, with 14 bases between them. The CDR3 spells CASSQVGGPAEAFF. CDR3 bases: TGCGCCAGCAGCCAAGTTGGAGGGCCAGCCGAAGCTTTCTTT.

J is TRBJ1-1 and V is TRBV19, with 7 nucleotides matching TRBD1. Germline loops: CDR1 LNHDA, CDR2 SQIVND (reference sequence). The CDR3 totals 14 residues. Trimming at V came to 5 bases and at J to 5 bases, leaving 8 bases not matched to a gene. The CDR3 DNA sequence: TGTGCCAGTAGTGCTCGGACAGGAGGAACTGAAGCTTTCTTT. Amino acid sequence: CASSARTGGTEAFF.

The CDR3 DNA is TGTGCCGGGAAACCCAGGACTAGCGGGAGAAGGGTGGCCGGGGAGCTGTTTTTT. Its protein product is CAGKPRTSGRRVAGELFF. V gene TRBV30 combines with J gene TRBJ2-2; 13 nucleotides line up with TRBD2. The V and J ends lost 8 bases and 6 bases, in that order; junction bases with no gene match: 18. The CDR3 totals 18 residues. Germline CDR1 reads GTSNPN; CDR2 reads SVGIG (reference sequence).

This CDR3 reads CAWSVLALQPQHF. For the CDR3, the DNA is TGTGCCTGGAGTGTACTTGCTCTACAGCCCCAGCATTTT. The chain joins TRBV30 to TRBJ1-5, with D unclear. CDR1 GTSNPN and CDR2 SVGIG come from the germline V gene (reference sequence). The CDR3 loop spans 13 amino acids. Trimming took 0 bases from V and 7 from J, leaving 10 bases between them.

V and J are TRBV19 and TRBJ2-3; 7 nucleotides match TRBD2. Per germline, CDR1 LNHDA and CDR2 SQIVND (reference sequence). The CDR3 has 14 amino acids. V lost 3 bases to trimming and J lost 2 bases; unmatched junction nucleotides: 2. CDR3 in DNA: TGTGCCAGTAGTATGGGAGGGCCCACAGATACGCAGTATTTT. Translated: CASSMGGPTDTQYF.

The chain recombines TRBV6-5 with TRBJ1-1; 8 positions match TRBD1. The V and J ends lost 6 bases and 7 bases, in that order; junction bases with no gene match: 7. Germline lookup yields CDR1 MNHEY and CDR2 SVGAGI. The CDR3 consists of 13 residues. CDR3 loop: CASSPPTGGEAFF. DNA of the CDR3: TGTGCCAGCAGCCCACCTACAGGGGGTGAAGCTTTCTTT.

The chain is built from TRBV10-3 and TRBJ2-5, with D tentatively TRBD1 or TRBD2 (5 bases each). Trimming cost V 6 bases and J 5 bases, with 19 bases left between them. The CDR3 is 15 amino acids. Germline CDR1 and CDR2: ENHRY and SYGVKD. Here the CDR3 reads CAIRLGPTEGETQYF. CDR3 sequence (DNA): TGTGCCATCAGATTGGGCCCCACCGAGGGGGAGACCCAGTACTTC.

J is TRBJ1-2 and V is TRBV16; D gene ambiguous. Germline V gene lookup returns CDR1 KGHSY and CDR2 FQNENV. CDR3 size: 12 residues. With 3 bases removed from V and 4 bases from J, the gap between germline ends came to 6 bases. The DNA for the CDR3 is TGTGCCAGCAGCCACGGCAGCTATGGCTACACCTTC. Residues: CASSHGSYGYTF.

The chain combines TRBV28 with TRBJ2-7; possible D gene TRBD1, 6 bases. Per the germline V gene, CDR1 is MDHEN and CDR2 is SYDVKM. V lost 2 bases and J 3 bases, leaving 11 bases between the germline ends. This CDR3 contains 14 residues. CDR3 in amino acids: CASSLGTRNYEQYF. The DNA of the CDR3 is TGTGCCAGCAGTTTAGGGACACGGAACTACGAGCAGTACTTC.